These 22 T cell receptor beta chains were all obtained from the same sample, sequenced in a study of cytomegalovirus exposure and HLA in healthy donors. PCR used 60 Vbeta primers and 13 Jbeta primers. Sequenced by immunoSEQ multiplex PCR; TCRdb stores in-frame clones only, minus some. Among 150,000 or so clones listed, roughly 75% were seen once. The source material was PBMCs. These receptors came from a man between 18 and 35 years old in good health and CMV-seropositive.

The chain employs TRBV7-9 and TRBJ1-2; 8 bases fit TRBD1. Germline assignment: CDR1 SEHNR and CDR2 FQNEAQ (reference sequence). Losses at the gene ends were 5 bases for V and 5 bases for J; bases not matched to a gene: 13. The CDR3 covers 16 residues. This chain's CDR3 is CASSPTPGQEPYGYTF. The CDR3 region has the DNA TGTGCCAGCAGCCCTACACCGGGACAGGAACCGTATGGCTACACCTTC.

This chain joins TRBV2 and TRBJ2-7, with TRBD2 matching 10 bases. Trimming took 4 bases from V and 2 from J; bases not matched to a gene: 5. CDR3 length equals 15 residues. Germline V CDR1 and CDR2: SNHLY, FYNNEI. The CDR3 DNA follows: TGTGCCAGCAGTGTACAGCGGGAGGGCCCCTACGAGCAGTACTTC. Translating it yields CASSVQREGPYEQYF. Drawing the rest from reference TRBV2 and TRBJ2-7, the complete variable domain is EPEVTQTPSHQVTQMGQEVILRCVPISNHLYFYWYRQILGQKVEFLVSFYNNEISEKSEIFDDQFSVERPDGSNFTLKIRSTKLEDSAMYFCASSVQREGPYEQYFGPGTRLTVT.

CDR3 in DNA: TGTGCCACCAGCAGAGGGACAGTCAATCAGCCCCAGCATTTT. Protein product: CATSRGTVNQPQHF. This chain uses TRBV15 with TRBJ1-5, with D perhaps TRBD1 (6 bases). This CDR3 region has 14 residues. V was pared by 1 base and J by 3 bases, with 7 bases between. CDR1 LNHNV and CDR2 YYDKDF come from the germline V gene (reference sequence).

The gene calls are TRBV10-3 and TRBJ2-3, with TRBD1 as a possible D gene (5 bases). The CDR3 covers 14 residues. Germline CDR1 is ENHRY and CDR2 is SYGVKD. Trimming took 4 bases from V and 3 from J, leaving 11 bases between them. The CDR3 DNA is TGTGCCATCAGTGTCGGGCAGGGAACAGATACGCAGTATTTT. Translation gives CAISVGQGTDTQYF.

This chain uses TRBV30 with TRBJ2-7, with 7 bases aligning to TRBD2. Germline V CDR1 and CDR2: GTSNPN, SVGIG (reference sequence). Unmatched junction bases numbered 6, after V lost 4 bases and J lost 0 bases. This CDR3 has 14 residues. CDR3 in DNA: TGTGCCTGGATTGAAGCGGGATCCTCCTACGAGCAGTACTTC. It encodes CAWIEAGSSYEQYF.

The chain couples TRBV4-1 to TRBJ2-7; the match to TRBD2 covers 11 bases. Germline trimming cut 4 bases from V and 3 bases from J; bases unmatched to any gene: 2. In germline, CDR1 is MGHRA, CDR2 YSYEKL. The CDR3 consists of 14 residues. The CDR3 is CASSLTSGSYEQYF. For the CDR3, the DNA is TGCGCCAGCAGCCTTACTAGCGGGAGCTACGAGCAGTACTTC.

J is TRBJ1-2 and V is TRBV28; D unclear. CDR1 is MDHEN, CDR2 SYDVKM, per germline. Trimming took off 8 bases at V and 8 bases at J, with 12 bases between the two ends. The CDR3 has 11 amino acids. The CDR3 DNA is TGTGCCAGCTTCTGGGTGGGCGGCTACACCTTC. It encodes CASFWVGGYTF.

This chain joins TRBV7-9 and TRBJ2-1; 8 bases align to TRBD1. The CDR3 runs to 16 residues. V dropped 5 bases and J dropped 3; count of bases not matched to a gene: 9. Germline loops: CDR1 SEHNR, CDR2 FQNEAQ (reference sequence). The CDR3 sequence: CASSPAGTGVYNEQFF. The DNA for the CDR3 is TGTGCCAGCAGCCCGGCCGGGACAGGAGTCTACAATGAGCAGTTCTTC. The full variable domain, its missing parts supplied by reference TRBV7-9 and TRBJ2-1, is DTGVSQNPRHKITKRGQNVTFRCDPISEHNRLYWYRQTLGQGPEFLTYFQNEAQLEKSRLLSDRFSAERPKGSFSTLEIQRTEQGDSAMYLCASSPAGTGVYNEQFFGPGTRLTVL.

This clone was seen a handful of times. The chain employs TRBV28 and TRBJ2-7; 7 bases are a match to TRBD2. This CDR3 is 15 amino acids long. Trimming removed 5 bases from V and 5 bases from J; junction bases left unmatched: 12. The germline V gene has CDR1 MDHEN and CDR2 SYDVKM. DNA of the CDR3: TGTGCCAGCAGTCCTGGGGGGGTTCGAACCCACGAGCAGTACTTC. As protein: CASSPGGVRTHEQYF.

The chain links TRBV7-9 to TRBJ1-2; 8 nucleotides line up with TRBD1. After removal of 5 bases from V and 4 bases from J, the junction contained 9 bases not matched to a gene. The CDR3 sequence is 15 residues long. Germline CDR1 SEHNR, CDR2 FQNEAQ (reference sequence). DNA of the CDR3: TGTGCCAGCAGCCCCGGGGCCGGACAGGGCTATGGCTACACCTTC. Translation gives CASSPGAGQGYGYTF.

The V call is TRBV14, the J call TRBJ1-2, with a tentative D call TRBD1 (6 bases). Germline CDR1 SGHDN, CDR2 FVKESK. V lost 1 base to trimming and J lost 8 bases, with 14 bases between them. There are 14 residues in the CDR3. CDR3 nucleotide sequence: TGTGCCAGCAGCCAAGGGACAGCATTTCTGGGCTACACCTTC. Translation gives CASSQGTAFLGYTF.

The rearrangement joins TRBV11-2 to TRBJ2-7; possibly TRBD1 for D (5 bases). The length of the CDR3 is 14 residues. The germline V gene has CDR1 SGHAT and CDR2 FQNNGV. Trimming removed 7 bases from V and 0 bases from J, with 13 bases in between. CDR3: CASTGPKLSYEQYF. In DNA form, the CDR3 reads TGTGCCAGCACAGGGCCCAAGCTCTCCTACGAGCAGTACTTC.

The rearrangement uses TRBV5-1 and TRBJ2-7; TRBD2 agrees at 8 bases. Germline CDR1 SGHRS, CDR2 YFSETQ. The CDR3 has 15 residues. The trim removed 6 bases at V and 1 base at J, leaving 9 bases unmatched. The CDR3 bases are TGCGCCAGCAATAACGTCGCGGGAGGTTCCTACGAGCAGTACTTC. Protein sequence: CASNNVAGGSYEQYF.

The chain is built from TRBV19 and TRBJ2-7, with 9 bases fitting TRBD2. Germline CDR1 is LNHDA and CDR2 is SQIVND (reference sequence). The CDR3 contains 14 residues. V lost 5 bases and J lost 6; bases outside the gene matches: 8. This CDR3 is CASSFSGSVGEQYF. The CDR3 region has the DNA TGTGCCAGTAGTTTTAGCGGGAGTGTCGGCGAGCAGTACTTC.

The V call is TRBV6-1, the J call TRBJ2-7; D perhaps matches TRBD1 (5 bases). V was shortened by 1 base and J by 0 bases, with 10 bases between the two germline ends. The CDR3 is 15 residues long. Germline loops: CDR1 MNHNS, CDR2 SASEGT. CDR3: CASSEEGFASYEQYF. In DNA form, the CDR3 reads TGTGCCAGCAGTGAAGAGGGGTTCGCCTCCTACGAGCAGTACTTC.

J is TRBJ2-5 and V is TRBV5-1, with D possibly being TRBD2 (6 bases). Near its end, the DNA agrees better with TRBJ2-7, so the J call may be wrong. CDR3 length: 16 amino acids. CDR1 is SGHRS, CDR2 YFSETQ, per germline. This CDR3 is CASSFSTGTGSYEQYF. The CDR3 region has the DNA TGCGCCAGCAGCTTTTCAACCGGGACTGGATCCTACGAGCAGTACTTC.

The chain uses TRBV7-6 and TRBJ2-7, with TRBD2 matching over 8 bases. V dropped 3 bases and J dropped 0; count of bases not matched to a gene: 13. Germline CDR1 SGHVS, CDR2 FNYEAQ. This CDR3 comprises 18 residues. The CDR3 coding sequence is TGTGCCAGCAGCTTCAATCCCCCGGGACTAGGAAGCTCCTACGAGCAGTACTTC. Residues: CASSFNPPGLGSSYEQYF.

This clone was found once. The CDR3 sequence: CASSQQGYGYTF. The DNA for the CDR3 is TGTGCCAGCAGCCAACAGGGCTATGGCTACACCTTC. V gene TRBV6-5 combines with J gene TRBJ1-2, with a weak D call TRBD1 (6 bases). This CDR3 region has 12 residues. With 6 bases removed from V and 4 bases from J, the gap between germline ends came to 9 bases. Germline-derived CDR1 and CDR2 are MNHEY and SVGAGI.

The CDR3 protein is CAWSAGLNTGELFF. CDR3 nucleotide sequence: TGTGCCTGGAGTGCGGGATTGAACACCGGGGAGCTGTTTTTT. J is TRBJ2-2 and V is TRBV30; perhaps TRBD2 as D (5 bases). V was shortened by 1 base and J by 1 base, with 7 bases between the two germline ends. The CDR3 has 14 residues. Looked up from germline, CDR1 is GTSNPN and CDR2 is SVGIG (reference sequence).

The rearrangement uses TRBV5-1 and TRBJ1-2; TRBD1 might be the D (6 bases). The germline V and J ends were trimmed by 4 bases and 7 bases, with 17 bases remaining between them. The germline V gene encodes CDR1 SGHRS and CDR2 YFSETQ. This CDR3 contains 14 residues. CDR3 amino acids: CASSHGEGVGGYTF. In DNA, the CDR3 is TGCGCCAGCAGCCATGGGGAGGGGGTCGGTGGCTACACCTTC.

This clone was recorded a few times. The V gene is TRBV27, the J gene TRBJ2-1, with TRBD2 matching over 8 bases. CDR1 is MNHEY and CDR2 is SMNVEV in the germline V gene (reference sequence). This CDR3 comprises 19 residues. V was clipped by 6 bases and J by 4 bases; unmatched bases: 20. The CDR3 region is CASSPLLSGTEVKYNEQFF. Written as DNA, the CDR3 is TGTGCCAGCAGCCCATTACTTAGCGGGACCGAGGTTAAGTACAATGAGCAGTTCTTC.

This chain links TRBV7-8 with TRBJ2-1, with TRBD2 matching 9 bases. The V and J ends lost 5 bases and 6 bases, in that order; junction bases with no gene match: 11. This CDR3 contains 16 residues. The germline V gene encodes CDR1 SGHVS and CDR2 FQNEAQ. CDR3 protein: CASSPIAGVSGNEQFF. The DNA for the CDR3 is TGTGCCAGCAGCCCCATAGCGGGAGTGAGTGGCAATGAGCAGTTCTTC.